This T cell receptor (beta chain) is drawn from a study of CD8 T cells in Susac syndrome (dated by TCRdb to between 2019 and 2020). Background for the entire study: Repertoire sequencing was used to test whether CD8+ T cell activation and differentiation in Susac syndrome was antigen driven. CD8+ T cell repertoire clonality was compared between about a dozen healthy donors, some 14 Susac syndrome patients and about 15 multiple sclerosis patients.

Points on this clonotype: The specificity of this receptor is unknown. Within one base of it there is no much larger clone, and no base qualities were kept.

Peripheral blood CD8+ and CD4+ T cells from healthy donors, Susac syndrome patients and multiple sclerosis patients were profiled by high-throughput TCR beta sequencing. Multiple sclerosis controls were treatment-naive patients with stable or active relapsing-remitting disease fulfilling revised McDonald criteria. CD8+ TEMRA cells were enriched by FACS, while bulk CD8+ and CD4+ T cells were purified by magnetic negative isolation. Blood was drawn into EDTA tubes, processed within 24 hours, and PBMCs were isolated by density gradient centrifugation. PBMCs intended for TCR sequencing were cryopreserved in liquid nitrogen and were subsequently thawed in a 37 degrees C water bath. A purity of at least 90% was achieved for sorted or isolated CD4+, CD8+ and CD8+ TEMRA cells. What the study reported, not specific to this receptor: The TCR sequencing and HLA analysis was acknowledged to have included a relatively small number of individuals.

V loses 2 bases, J loses 1 base, and the germline ends lie 12 bases apart. Counted from cysteine to phenylalanine, this CDR3 has 14 amino acids. Only the CDR3 region is kept as DNA, spanning 42 bases read in frame from base 1. CDR1 and CDR2, looked up from the germline V gene (reference sequence), are DFQATT and SNEGSKA. RNA was extracted with the RNeasy kit and 0.5 to 1 ug was reverse transcribed using random hexamers. The immunoSEQ multiplex PCR assay, which covers 54 Vbeta and 13 Jbeta segments, was used to amplify TCR beta CDR3 regions. Bias from PCR amplification was corrected by using a synthetic template baseline for primer optimization and for computational correction. Processing in the source paper ran as follows. Reads were assigned to V, D and J genes according to IMGT and analyzed in immunoSEQ Analyzer, with only productive sequences retained. Clonality was calculated as one minus the Shannon entropy normalized by log2 of the number of productive unique sequences. For each patient and control, public and private clones were evaluated among the 100 most prevalent clones. Clones were defined as Susac-specific when absent from the healthy and MS cohorts, from about 1,100 published viral clones and from other ImmuneACCESS disease sequences. TCRdb's own reprocessing of the public reads used fastp at Q25 and MiXCR and kept productive beta chains. Merged by CDR3 protein, the rows form single entries marked with the most common genes and DNA. Clone size and V and J calls follow TCRdb, not the original study. The sample table lists 350,000 to 550,000 distinct CDR3 sequences, 75% to 90% of them with a count of one. The ten top clones hold about 0.12% of the sample.

Sequencing was performed on CD8+ T cells from PBMCs. The origin of this receptor is a human donor with multiple sclerosis. The sequence is built from TRBV20-1 and TRBJ2-7; the D gene lacks a confident call. The CDR3 reads CSARSHGLSYEQYF. DNA sequence: TGCAGTGCTAGATCCCACGGGCTATCCTACGAGCAGTACTTC.